What follows describes a single TCR beta chain. The data are from a study of blood T cell repertoires in COVID-19. Overall study context: Samples representing acute and convalescent COVID-19 were sourced from the United States, Italy and Spain. Nucleic acid was either cDNA or gDNA, and it came from T cells, B-cell-depleted T cells, or PBMCs.

The study recruited people aged roughly 18 to 100 years across around 24 US areas. Clinical history reported by participants formed the basis on which cohorts were assigned. Only in-frame clones appear in the TCRdb table, and some are missing; sequencing was by immunoSEQ multiplex PCR. The sample lists roughly 170,000 clones, around 82% occurring once. Germline V CDR1 and CDR2: LGHNA, YSLEER. This CDR3 has 16 residues. Trimming at V came to 1 base and at J to 2 bases, leaving 5 bases not matched to a gene. Specimen: PBMCs or T cells enriched from blood (not recorded which). This sequence joins TRBV4-3 and TRBJ2-5; 9 bases map to TRBD1. This sequence was found in a woman aged 50 to 60 in a cohort exposed to, infected with or recovered from COVID-19 (not recorded which). Here the CDR3 reads CASSQALQGAQETQYF. In nucleotides, the CDR3 is TGCGCCAGCAGCCAAGCCCTACAGGGGGCTCAAGAGACCCAGTACTTC.